This paragraph covers one T cell receptor (beta chain) sequence. Seattle researchers signed up patients amid active infection and tracked them longitudinally. This record belongs to a study of blood T cell repertoires in COVID-19. In the authors' methods: Reference gene primer amplification yielded estimated nucleated cell counts. The data were produced by immunoSEQ multiplex PCR, yet TCRdb's version contains in-frame clones alone and is incomplete. Clonal size and the V and J genes are those of that table, whereas D and trimming came from the DNA. The data hold 250,000 to 350,000 clones, with around 82% observed a single time. In germline, CDR1 is SGHRS, CDR2 YFSETQ. The CDR3 is 15 amino acids. V gave up 0 bases and J gave up 1 base, with 9 bases separating them.

The clonotype originates from a human donor with COVID-19, enrolled during active disease. The donor label of this sample is uncertain. V gene TRBV5-1 combines with J gene TRBJ2-3, with D hard to call. Source material: peripheral blood. CDR3 in amino acids: CASSLERVGTDTQYF. The CDR3 bases are TGCGCCAGCAGCTTGGAACGGGTGGGCACAGATACGCAGTATTTT.